These 21 T cell receptor beta chains originate from one sample sequenced in a study of blood T cell repertoires in COVID-19. The table came from immunoSEQ multiplex PCR; TCRdb's copy has only in-frame clones and leaves some out. The table has 150,000 to 200,000 clones, about 80% seen once. The sample was PBMCs or T cells enriched from blood (not recorded which). Source of these receptors: a woman in her 70s in a cohort exposed to, infected with or recovered from COVID-19 (not recorded which).

The chain combines TRBV6-2 or TRBV6-3 with TRBJ1-5; D is undetermined. The CDR3 is 16 residues long. Trimming shortened V by 7 bases and J by 0 bases, and 16 bases separated the two germline ends. Germline V gene lookup returns CDR1 MNHEY and CDR2 SVGEGT. CDR3 in DNA: TGTGCCAGCACCCCAGACATCGGTTATAGCAATCAGCCCCAGCATTTT. It is translated as CASTPDIGYSNQPQHF.

This rearrangement joins TRBV5-4 to TRBJ1-2, with 12 bases matching TRBD1. The CDR3 consists of 17 residues. V shed 4 bases, J shed 3 bases, and the junction held 10 bases outside the gene matches. Germline CDR1 is SGHNT and CDR2 is YYREEE (reference sequence). The CDR3 coding sequence is TGTGCCAGCAGCCCGGGACAGGGGGCTCGACGGGACTATGGCTACACCTTC. It encodes CASSPGQGARRDYGYTF. The full variable domain, its missing parts supplied by reference TRBV5-4 and TRBJ1-2, is ETGVTQSPTHLIKTRGQQVTLRCSSQSGHNTVSWYQQALGQGPQFIFQYYREEENGRGNFPPRFSGLQFPNYSSELNVNALELDDSALYLCASSPGQGARRDYGYTFGSGTRLTVV.

The chain couples TRBV6-6 to TRBJ2-7; 13 nucleotides align to TRBD2. CDR3 length: 16 amino acids. The germline CDR1 and CDR2 sequences are MNHNY and SVGAGI (reference sequence). After removal of 3 bases from V and 6 bases from J, the junction contained 8 bases not matched to a gene. For the CDR3, the DNA is TGTGCCAGCAGTTATTGGACTAGCGGGAGTAATAGCGAGCAGTACTTC. Translation: CASSYWTSGSNSEQYF.

This clone appeared a few times. This chain joins TRBV30 and TRBJ1-1; TRBD1 is a possible D gene (6 bases). The CDR3 is 11 amino acids. Germline V gene lookup returns CDR1 GTSNPN and CDR2 SVGIG (reference sequence). Trimming pared 4 bases from V and 10 bases from J, leaving 13 bases between. DNA for the CDR3: TGTGCCTGGAACGTAGGGGGATTAGCTTTCTTT. It encodes CAWNVGGLAFF.

This clone has just one count. The CDR3 here is CASKGVLREKLFF. The CDR3 DNA is TGTGCCAGTAAGGGGGTTCTTAGGGAAAAACTGTTTTTT. The rearrangement links TRBV19 to TRBJ1-4, with D perhaps TRBD1 (6 bases). Germline values: CDR1 LNHDA, CDR2 SQIVND (reference sequence). Between the trimmed V and J ends, which lost 7 bases and 8 bases, there was a span of 14 bases. The CDR3 has 13 residues.

The rearrangement joins TRBV11-3 to TRBJ2-7, with D possibly being TRBD2 (6 bases). The V gene's germline CDR1 is SGHNT and CDR2 YENEEA. CDR3 length equals 14 residues. The germline V and J ends were trimmed by 1 base and 0 bases, with 7 bases remaining between them. The CDR3 bases are TGTGCCAGCAGCTTAGGGGACTTCTCCTACGAGCAGTACTTC. It is translated as CASSLGDFSYEQYF.

This chain links TRBV2 with TRBJ2-1; D is unclear. CDR1 and CDR2 (germline): SNHLY, FYNNEI. This CDR3 has 11 residues. V lost 3 bases and J 12 bases, leaving 9 bases between the germline ends. CDR3 protein: CASSDYFWQFF. The DNA of the CDR3 is TGTGCCAGCAGTGATTACTTCTGGCAGTTCTTC.

V gene TRBV20-1 combines with J gene TRBJ1-4; 8 bases agree with TRBD1. CDR1 is DFQATT and CDR2 is SNEGSKA in the germline V gene (reference sequence). The CDR3 has 14 residues. V was clipped by 3 bases and J by 7 bases; unmatched bases: 7. The CDR3 coding sequence is TGCAGTGCTAGTTCCAGGGGGCGCGGTGAAAAACTGTTTTTT. It is translated as CSASSRGRGEKLFF.

The CDR3 loop is CSVDSWGRETQYF. In DNA, the CDR3 is TGCAGCGTTGATAGCTGGGGCAGGGAGACCCAGTACTTC. V is TRBV29-1 and J is TRBJ2-5; the D gene is possibly TRBD1 (5 bases). V was cut by 3 bases and J by 5 bases, with 13 bases left in between. This CDR3 region has 13 residues. From germline, CDR1 is SQVTM and CDR2 ANQGSEA.

The rearrangement uses TRBV19 and TRBJ2-7; 7 bases fit TRBD2. In germline, CDR1 is LNHDA, CDR2 SQIVND (reference sequence). With 1 base clipped from V and 3 bases from J, the junction kept 6 bases outside the gene matches. The CDR3 has 15 residues. CDR3 DNA: TGTGCCAGTAGTATAGGGGTAGCGGGCGTCTACGAGCAGTACTTC. Amino acids: CASSIGVAGVYEQYF.

V gene TRBV3-1 (or the pseudogene TRBV3-2) combines with J gene TRBJ1-6; D might be TRBD1 (5 bases). CDR3 size: 14 residues. The germline V gene encodes CDR1 LGHDT and CDR2 YNNKEL (reference sequence). V lost 6 bases to trimming and J lost 6 bases, with 12 bases between them. The CDR3 sequence is CASSLFQGNSPLHF. In nucleotides, the CDR3 is TGTGCCAGCAGTCTCTTTCAGGGTAATTCACCCCTCCACTTT.

CDR3 DNA sequence: TGTGCTAGTGGTTTGGTACACGGACAGCTCTACGAGCAGTACTTC. Translation gives CASGLVHGQLYEQYF. The chain links TRBV12-5 to TRBJ2-7, with D possibly matching TRBD1 (6 bases). Trimming cost V 0 bases and J 3 bases, with 12 bases left between them. The CDR3 sequence is 15 residues long. Germline V gives CDR1 LGHNT, CDR2 FRNRAP.

The sample holds a few counts of this clone. The V call is TRBV2, the J call TRBJ1-5; D ambiguous. From germline, CDR1 is SNHLY and CDR2 FYNNEI. V was cut by 5 bases and J by 4 bases, with 9 bases left in between. This CDR3 spans 13 amino acids. For the CDR3, the DNA is TGTGCCAGCAGTCGCACAGAGAATCAGCCCCAGCATTTT. Translation gives CASSRTENQPQHF.

This chain joins TRBV15 and TRBJ2-1; TRBD2 matches 10 bases. V gave up 8 bases and J gave up 9 bases; unmatched junction bases: 7. The CDR3 length is 13 residues. Germline-derived CDR1 and CDR2 are LNHNV and YYDKDF (reference sequence). The CDR3 loop reads CATQAGGFGEQFF. The CDR3 DNA is TGTGCCACCCAAGCGGGAGGGTTCGGTGAGCAGTTCTTC.

As DNA, the CDR3 is TGTGCCAGCAGTACAGGGGAAGGAAACACCATATATTTT. Translating gives CASSTGEGNTIYF. This chain uses TRBV2 with TRBJ1-3; 7 nucleotides line up with TRBD1. This CDR3 contains 13 residues. V lost 5 bases, J lost 4 bases, and 2 bases stayed unmatched. CDR1 is SNHLY and CDR2 is FYNNEI in the germline V gene.

V is TRBV28 and J is TRBJ2-5, with a weak D call TRBD1 (5 bases). CDR1 MDHEN and CDR2 SYDVKM come from the germline V gene. The CDR3 totals 15 residues. Deletions cut 4 bases from V and 2 bases from J, with 14 bases between. The CDR3 DNA reads as TGTGCCAGCAGTTCCCAACAACAGGCACAAGAGACCCAGTACTTC. It codes for CASSSQQQAQETQYF.

The chain links TRBV10-1 to TRBJ2-1, with 10 bases fitting TRBD2. Germline loops: CDR1 WNHNN, CDR2 SYGVQD (reference sequence). The CDR3 sequence is 15 residues long. J gave up 1 base and V 4 bases, and 1 base lay outside the gene matches. The CDR3 loop is CASSVAGGSYNEQFF. The CDR3 region has the DNA TGCGCCAGCAGTGTAGCGGGAGGATCCTACAATGAGCAGTTCTTC.

The sample holds one count of this clone. The chain has TRBV28 and TRBJ1-3, with TRBD1 matching 8 bases. Trimming took 2 bases from V and 1 from J; bases not matched to a gene: 1. The V gene's germline CDR1 is MDHEN and CDR2 SYDVKM. This CDR3 is 15 amino acids long. The CDR3 is CASSLRQGSGNTIYF. The DNA for the CDR3 is TGTGCCAGCAGTTTAAGACAGGGGTCTGGAAACACCATATATTTT. Full variable domain (missing parts from reference TRBV28 and TRBJ1-3): DVKVTQSSRYLVKRTGEKVFLECVQDMDHENMFWYRQDPGLGLRLIYFSYDVKMKEKGDIPEGYSVSREKKERFSLILESASTNQTSMYLCASSLRQGSGNTIYFGEGSWLTVV.

The chain couples TRBV7-3 to TRBJ2-3; D is uncertain. V was clipped by 5 bases and J by 0 bases, with 3 bases between them. CDR1 and CDR2 from the germline V gene are SGHTA and FQGTGA. The CDR3 covers 12 residues. DNA of the CDR3: TGTGCCAGCAGCCCTAGCACAGATACGCAGTATTTT. This encodes CASSPSTDTQYF.

V usage is TRBV5-3 and J usage is TRBJ1-2; D is ambiguous. TRBV5-3 is recorded as an ORF, its role being uncertain. This CDR3 has 14 residues. V lost 0 bases and J 4 bases, leaving 10 bases between the germline ends. The CDR3 loop is CARSLGGLSYGYTF. The CDR3 coding sequence is TGTGCCAGAAGCTTGGGTGGACTGAGCTATGGCTACACCTTC.

The rearrangement joins TRBV24-1 to TRBJ1-2; D remains ambiguous. CDR1 is KGHDR, CDR2 SFDVKD, per germline. CDR3 length: 14 residues. Trimming removed 3 bases from V and 2 bases from J, with 9 bases in between. The CDR3 region is CATSDQQKNYGYTF. The DNA for the CDR3 is TGTGCCACCAGTGATCAACAGAAGAACTATGGCTACACCTTC.